This T cell receptor (beta chain) appears in the sequencing data of a study of shared clonotypes between healthy human individuals. In the study overall: Each donor contributed plates that comprised three CD4 naive, three CD4 memory, two CD8 naive and one CD8 memory.

As for this clone: Its antigen is not known.

Per sorted-subset replicate PCR, input was around 200 ng DNA, representing 30,000 to 35,000 T cell genomes. TCRdb's table, derived via immunoSEQ multiplex PCR, lists solely in-frame clones and lacks some. Of around 2,000,000 clones in the sample, about 95% were seen once. General observations from the study: Sequencing of the sorted subsets was shown by rarefaction to be incomplete despite large depth. The expectation was that sequencing depth would affect clonotype sharing among donors.

CD45RO-negative cells were positively selected for CCR7, leaving out terminally differentiated effector memory CD45RA+ cells. This CDR3 comprises 14 residues. The V gene's germline CDR1 is LGHNA and CDR2 YSLEER. Trimming took 0 bases from V and 7 from J, leaving 11 bases between them. The chain joins TRBV4-3 to TRBJ2-3; the D gene is possibly TRBD1 (6 bases). This clonotype originated in a man in his late teens or twenties in good health. Sequencing was done on a sample of naive CD8+ T cells sorted from blood. As DNA, the CDR3 is TGCGCCAGCAGCCAAGACGAACAGGGTCATACGCAGTATTTT. Protein sequence: CASSQDEQGHTQYF.